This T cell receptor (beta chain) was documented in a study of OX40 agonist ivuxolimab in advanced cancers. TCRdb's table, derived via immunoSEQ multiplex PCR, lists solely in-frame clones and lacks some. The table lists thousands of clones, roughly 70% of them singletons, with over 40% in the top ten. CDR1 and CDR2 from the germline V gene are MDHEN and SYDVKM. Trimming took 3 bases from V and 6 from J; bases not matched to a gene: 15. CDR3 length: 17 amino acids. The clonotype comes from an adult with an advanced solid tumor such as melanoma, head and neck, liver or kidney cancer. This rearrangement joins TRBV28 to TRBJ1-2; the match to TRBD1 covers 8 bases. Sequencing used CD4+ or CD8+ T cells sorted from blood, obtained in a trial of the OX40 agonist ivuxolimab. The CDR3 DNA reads TGTGCCAGCAGTTTGATTACGTCGAGACAGGGGCGTGATGGCTACACCTTC. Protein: CASSLITSRQGRDGYTF.